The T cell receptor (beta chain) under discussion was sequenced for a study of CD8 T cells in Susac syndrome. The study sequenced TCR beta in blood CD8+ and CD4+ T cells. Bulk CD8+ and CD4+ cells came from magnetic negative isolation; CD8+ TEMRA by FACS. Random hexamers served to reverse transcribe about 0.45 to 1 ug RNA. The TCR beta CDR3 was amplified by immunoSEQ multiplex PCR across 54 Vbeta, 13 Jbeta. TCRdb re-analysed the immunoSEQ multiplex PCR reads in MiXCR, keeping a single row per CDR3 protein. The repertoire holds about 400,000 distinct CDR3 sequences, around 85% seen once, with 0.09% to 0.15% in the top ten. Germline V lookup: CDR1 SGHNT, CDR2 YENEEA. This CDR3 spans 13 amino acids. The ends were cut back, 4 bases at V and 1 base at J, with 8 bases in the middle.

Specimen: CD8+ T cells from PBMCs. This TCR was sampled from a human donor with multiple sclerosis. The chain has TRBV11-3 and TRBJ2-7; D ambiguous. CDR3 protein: CASSSPGSYEQYF. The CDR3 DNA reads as TGTGCCAGCAGCTCCCCCGGGTCCTACGAGCAGTACTTC.